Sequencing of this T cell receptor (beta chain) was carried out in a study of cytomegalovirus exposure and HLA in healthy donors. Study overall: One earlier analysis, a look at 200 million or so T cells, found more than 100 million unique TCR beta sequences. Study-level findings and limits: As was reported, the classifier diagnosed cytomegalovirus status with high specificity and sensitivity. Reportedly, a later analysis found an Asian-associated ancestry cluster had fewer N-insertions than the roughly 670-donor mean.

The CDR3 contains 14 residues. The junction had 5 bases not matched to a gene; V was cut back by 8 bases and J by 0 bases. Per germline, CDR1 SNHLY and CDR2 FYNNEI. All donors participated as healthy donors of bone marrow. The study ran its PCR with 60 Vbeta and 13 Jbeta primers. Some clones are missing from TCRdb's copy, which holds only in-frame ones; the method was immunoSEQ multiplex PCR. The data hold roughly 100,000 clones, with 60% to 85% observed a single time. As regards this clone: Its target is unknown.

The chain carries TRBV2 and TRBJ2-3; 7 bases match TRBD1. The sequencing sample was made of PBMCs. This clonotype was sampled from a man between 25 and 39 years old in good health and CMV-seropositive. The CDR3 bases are TGTGCCAGCCGAAGGGGGCCCAGCACAGATACGCAGTATTTT. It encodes CASRRGPSTDTQYF.